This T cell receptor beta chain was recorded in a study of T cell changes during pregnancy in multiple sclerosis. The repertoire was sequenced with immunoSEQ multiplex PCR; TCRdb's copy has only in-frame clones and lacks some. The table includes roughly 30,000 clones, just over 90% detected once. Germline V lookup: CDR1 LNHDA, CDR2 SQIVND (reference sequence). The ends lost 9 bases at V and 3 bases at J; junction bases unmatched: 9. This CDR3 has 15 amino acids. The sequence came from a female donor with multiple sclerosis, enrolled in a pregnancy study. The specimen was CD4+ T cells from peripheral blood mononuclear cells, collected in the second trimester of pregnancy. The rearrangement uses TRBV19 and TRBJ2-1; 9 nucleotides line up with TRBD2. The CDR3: CASLTHSGSYNEQFF. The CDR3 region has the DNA TGTGCCAGCCTGACACATAGCGGGAGCTACAATGAGCAGTTCTTC.